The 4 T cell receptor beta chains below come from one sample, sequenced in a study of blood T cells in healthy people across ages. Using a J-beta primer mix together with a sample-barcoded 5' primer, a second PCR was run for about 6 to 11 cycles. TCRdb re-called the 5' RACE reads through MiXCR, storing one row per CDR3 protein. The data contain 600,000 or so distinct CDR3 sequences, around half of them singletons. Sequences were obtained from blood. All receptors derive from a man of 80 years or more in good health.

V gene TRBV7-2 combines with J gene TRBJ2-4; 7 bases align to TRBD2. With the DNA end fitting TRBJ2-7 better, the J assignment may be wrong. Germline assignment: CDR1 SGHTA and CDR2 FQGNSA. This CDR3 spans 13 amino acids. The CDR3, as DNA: TGTGCCAGCAGCTCTAGCGGATACTACGAGCAGTACTTC. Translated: CASSSSGYYEQYF.

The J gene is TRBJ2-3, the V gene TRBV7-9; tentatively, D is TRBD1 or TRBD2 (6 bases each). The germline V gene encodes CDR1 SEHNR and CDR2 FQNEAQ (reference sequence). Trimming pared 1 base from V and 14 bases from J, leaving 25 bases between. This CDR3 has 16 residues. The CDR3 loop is CASSLGDDGGHRYAYF. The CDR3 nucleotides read TGTGCCAGCAGCTTAGGGGATGATGGGGGGCACAGATACGCGTATTTT.

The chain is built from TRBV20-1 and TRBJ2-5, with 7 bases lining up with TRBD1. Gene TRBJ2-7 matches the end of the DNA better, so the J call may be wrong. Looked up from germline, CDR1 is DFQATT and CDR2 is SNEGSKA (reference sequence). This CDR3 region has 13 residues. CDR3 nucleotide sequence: TGCAGTGCTACCAGGGACAGACCCTACGAGCAGTACTTC. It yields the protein CSATRDRPYEQYF.

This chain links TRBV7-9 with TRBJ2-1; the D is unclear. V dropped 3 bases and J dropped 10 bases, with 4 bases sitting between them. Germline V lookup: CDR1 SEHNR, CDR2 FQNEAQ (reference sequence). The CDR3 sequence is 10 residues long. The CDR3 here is CASSLEEQFF. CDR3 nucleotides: TGTGCCAGCAGCTTGGAGGAGCAGTTCTTC.